One sample yielded the 6 T cell receptor beta chains listed below, sequenced in a study of T cells in Graves' hyperthyroidism and ophthalmopathy. Amplified regions were TCR beta CDR3 sequences from RNA transcripts. First-round RT-PCR with HTBI primers amplified the TCR CDR3 region. TCRdb used MiXCR to reprocess the multiplex PCR reads, holding one entry per CDR3 protein. The sample has approximately 610,000 distinct CDR3 sequences, roughly 14% seen once. Sequencing was performed on blood. These receptors all come from a woman aged 40 to 50 with Graves' ophthalmopathy.

This clonotype was seen at least ten times. The chain joins TRBV28 to TRBJ1-5; 7 positions agree with TRBD1. V lost 7 bases and J lost 5; bases outside the gene matches: 14. The CDR3 is made up of 16 amino acids. CDR1 is MDHEN, CDR2 SYDVKM, per germline. CDR3 in amino acids: CASTDPGTDFDQPQHF. Written as DNA, the CDR3 is TGTGCCAGCACCGACCCCGGGACAGATTTTGATCAGCCCCAGCATTTT.

In this sample, this clonotype turned up once. At one end the junction does not follow the germline gene, possibly because of a read error. The chain links TRBV4-3 to TRBJ2-7, with TRBD2 as a possible D gene (6 bases). CDR3 size: 14 residues. Germline CDR1 and CDR2: LGHNA and YSLEER. The CDR3: CASGQDSGSYEQYF. CDR3 in DNA: TGCGCCAGCGGCCAAGATTCCGGGAGTTACGAGCAGTACTTC.

This clonotype showed up many times. This chain links TRBV7-3 with TRBJ1-5; D remains ambiguous. This CDR3 is 13 amino acids long. The V end was cut by 5 bases, the J end by 7 bases, with 12 bases between. Germline CDR1 reads SGHTA; CDR2 reads FQGTGA. The CDR3 DNA follows: TGTGCCAGCAGCCCAGGACCAGCCCAGCCCCAGCATTTT. Its protein is CASSPGPAQPQHF.

In this sample, this clonotype turned up many times. This chain uses TRBV27 with TRBJ2-7, with a tentative D call TRBD1 (5 bases). Per the germline V gene, CDR1 is MNHEY and CDR2 is SMNVEV (reference sequence). This CDR3 has 14 amino acids. V was pared by 0 bases and J by 5 bases, with 11 bases between. The CDR3 loop reads CASSLSGRVHEQYF. The DNA of the CDR3 is TGTGCCAGCAGTTTATCTGGCAGGGTGCACGAGCAGTACTTC.

This clonotype occurred many times. This chain uses TRBV7-8 with TRBJ2-7; 8 bases are a match to TRBD2. This CDR3 comprises 14 residues. V shed 4 bases and J 2 bases; nucleotides not matched to a gene: 4. Per the germline V gene, CDR1 is SGHVS and CDR2 is FQNEAQ. CDR3 DNA sequence: TGTGCCAGCAGCTCATCGGGACTAGCCTACGAGCAGTACTTC. Its translation is CASSSSGLAYEQYF.

This clonotype was seen ten or more times. This chain links TRBV11-3 with TRBJ2-2; D is uncertain. V was shortened by 1 base and J by 5 bases, with 11 bases between the two germline ends. CDR1 and CDR2 (germline): SGHNT, YENEEA. This CDR3 contains 15 residues. The CDR3 region is CASSLVVHRTGELFF. The CDR3 nucleotides are TGTGCCAGCAGCTTAGTAGTGCATCGTACCGGGGAGCTGTTTTTT.